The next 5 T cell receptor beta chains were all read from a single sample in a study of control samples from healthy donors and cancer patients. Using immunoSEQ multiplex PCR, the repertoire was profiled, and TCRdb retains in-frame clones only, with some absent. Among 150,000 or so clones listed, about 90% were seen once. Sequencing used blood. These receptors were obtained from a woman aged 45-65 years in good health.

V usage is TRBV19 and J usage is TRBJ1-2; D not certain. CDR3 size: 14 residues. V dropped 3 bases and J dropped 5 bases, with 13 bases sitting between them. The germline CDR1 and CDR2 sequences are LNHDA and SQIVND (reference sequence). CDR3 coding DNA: TGTGCCAGTAGTATCTCCAGGACGGGTTATGGCTACACCTTC. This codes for CASSISRTGYGYTF.

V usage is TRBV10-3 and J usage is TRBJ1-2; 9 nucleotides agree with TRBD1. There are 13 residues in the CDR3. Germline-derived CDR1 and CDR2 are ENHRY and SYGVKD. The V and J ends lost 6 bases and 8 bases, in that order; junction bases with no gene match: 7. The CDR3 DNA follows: TGTGCCATCAGCCGGGACAGGGTGGAAGGCTACACCTTC. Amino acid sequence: CAISRDRVEGYTF.

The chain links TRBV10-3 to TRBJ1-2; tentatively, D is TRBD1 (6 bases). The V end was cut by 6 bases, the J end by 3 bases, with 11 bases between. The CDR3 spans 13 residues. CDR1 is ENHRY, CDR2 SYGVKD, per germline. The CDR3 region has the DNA TGTGCCATCAGGCCGACAGGACACTATGGCTACACCTTC. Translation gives CAIRPTGHYGYTF.

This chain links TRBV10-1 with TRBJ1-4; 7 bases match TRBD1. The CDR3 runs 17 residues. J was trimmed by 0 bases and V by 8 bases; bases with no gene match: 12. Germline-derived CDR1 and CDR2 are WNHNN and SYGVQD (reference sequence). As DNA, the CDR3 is TGCGCCAGCCGGGGACAGAACAATAAGACAACTAATGAAAAACTGTTTTTT. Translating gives CASRGQNNKTTNEKLFF.

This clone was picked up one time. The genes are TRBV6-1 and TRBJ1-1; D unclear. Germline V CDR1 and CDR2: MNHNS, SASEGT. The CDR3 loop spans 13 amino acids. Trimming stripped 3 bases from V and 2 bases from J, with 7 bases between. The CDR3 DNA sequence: TGTGCCAGCAGTGACGGGTTTAACACTGAAGCTTTCTTT. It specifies CASSDGFNTEAFF.